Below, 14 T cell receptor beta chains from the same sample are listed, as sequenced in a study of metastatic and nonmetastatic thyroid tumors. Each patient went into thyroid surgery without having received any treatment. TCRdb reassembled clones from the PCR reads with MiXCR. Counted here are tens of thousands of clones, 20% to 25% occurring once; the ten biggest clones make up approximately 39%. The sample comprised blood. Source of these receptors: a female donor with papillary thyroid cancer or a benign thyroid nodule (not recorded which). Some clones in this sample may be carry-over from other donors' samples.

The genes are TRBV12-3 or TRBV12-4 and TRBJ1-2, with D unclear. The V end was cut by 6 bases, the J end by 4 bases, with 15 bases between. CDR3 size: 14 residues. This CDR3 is CASRPSSACYGYTF. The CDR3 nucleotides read TGTGCCAGCAGACCTTCTTCAGCGTGCTATGGCTACACCTTC.

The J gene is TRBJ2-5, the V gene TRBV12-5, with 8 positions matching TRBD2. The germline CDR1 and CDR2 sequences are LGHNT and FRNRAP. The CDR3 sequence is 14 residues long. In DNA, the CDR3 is TGTGGCAGTGGGGCGTCCGGGACTAGGGAGACCCAGTACTTC. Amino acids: CGSGASGTRETQYF.

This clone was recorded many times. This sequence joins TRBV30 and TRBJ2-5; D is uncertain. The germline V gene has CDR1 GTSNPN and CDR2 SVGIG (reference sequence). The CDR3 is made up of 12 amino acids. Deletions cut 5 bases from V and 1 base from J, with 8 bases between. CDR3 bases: TGTGCCTGGGACGGCCGCCAAGAGACCCAGTACTTC. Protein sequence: CAWDGRQETQYF.

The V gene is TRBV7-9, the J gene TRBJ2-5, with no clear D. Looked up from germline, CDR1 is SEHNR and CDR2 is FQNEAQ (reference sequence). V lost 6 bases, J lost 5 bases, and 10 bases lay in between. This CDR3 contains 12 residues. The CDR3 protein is CASSLKDETQYF. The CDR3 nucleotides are TGTGCCAGCAGTCTGAAAGATGAGACCCAGTACTTC.

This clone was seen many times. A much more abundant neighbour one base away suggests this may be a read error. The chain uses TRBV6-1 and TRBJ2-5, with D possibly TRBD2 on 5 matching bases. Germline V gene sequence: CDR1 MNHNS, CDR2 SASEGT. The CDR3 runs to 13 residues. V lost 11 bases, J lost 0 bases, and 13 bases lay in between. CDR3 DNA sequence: TGTGCCCCCCGGGCGGGCAACCAAGAGACCCAGTACTTC. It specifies CAPRAGNQETQYF.

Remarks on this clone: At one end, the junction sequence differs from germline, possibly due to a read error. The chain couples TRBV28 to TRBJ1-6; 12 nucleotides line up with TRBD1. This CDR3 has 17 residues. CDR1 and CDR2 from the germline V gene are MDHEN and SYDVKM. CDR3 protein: CARPGGTGGNYNSTLHF. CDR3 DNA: TGTGCCAGGCCGGGTGGGACAGGGGGCAACTATAATTCAACCCTCCACTTT.

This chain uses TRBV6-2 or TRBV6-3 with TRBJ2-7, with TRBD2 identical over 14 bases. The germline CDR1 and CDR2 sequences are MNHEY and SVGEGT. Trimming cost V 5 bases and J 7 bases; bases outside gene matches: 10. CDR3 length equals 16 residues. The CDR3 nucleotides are TGTGCCAGCAGTCCGCAAATGGGACTAGCGGGAGCTGAGCAGTACTTC. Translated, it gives CASSPQMGLAGAEQYF.

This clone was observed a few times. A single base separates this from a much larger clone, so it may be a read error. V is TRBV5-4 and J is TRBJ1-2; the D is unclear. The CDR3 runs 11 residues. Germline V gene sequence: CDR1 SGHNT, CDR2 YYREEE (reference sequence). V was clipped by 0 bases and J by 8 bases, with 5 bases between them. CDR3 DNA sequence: TGTGCCAGCAGCTTGGTTGTCGGCTACACCTTC. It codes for CASSLVVGYTF.

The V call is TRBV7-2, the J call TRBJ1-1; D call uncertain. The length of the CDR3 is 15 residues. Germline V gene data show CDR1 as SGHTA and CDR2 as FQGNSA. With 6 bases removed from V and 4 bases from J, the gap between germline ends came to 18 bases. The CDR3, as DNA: TGTGCCAGCAGGCTCACGGGCGAGGGAGGCACTGAAGCTTTCTTT. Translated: CASRLTGEGGTEAFF.

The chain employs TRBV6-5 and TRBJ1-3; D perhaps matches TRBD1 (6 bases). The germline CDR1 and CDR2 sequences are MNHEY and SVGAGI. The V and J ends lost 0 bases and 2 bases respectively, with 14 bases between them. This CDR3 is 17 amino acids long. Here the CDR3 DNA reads TGTGCCAGCAGTTACTCTACAGGGAGAGGTCCTGGAAACACCATATATTTT. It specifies CASSYSTGRGPGNTIYF.

In nucleotides, the CDR3 is TGTGCCATCAGCCATCACGACGGGCCCAACACTGAAGCTTTCTTT. This gives the protein CAISHHDGPNTEAFF. The rearrangement uses TRBV6-1 and TRBJ1-1; D is ambiguous. V was cut by 10 bases and J by 2 bases, with 20 bases left in between. The CDR3 extends over 15 amino acids. Germline V gene sequence: CDR1 MNHNS, CDR2 SASEGT.

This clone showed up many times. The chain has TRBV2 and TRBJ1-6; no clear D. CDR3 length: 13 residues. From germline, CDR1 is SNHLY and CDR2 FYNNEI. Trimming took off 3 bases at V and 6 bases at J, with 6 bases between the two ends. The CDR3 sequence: CASSEVANSPLHF. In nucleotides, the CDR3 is TGTGCCAGCAGTGAGGTAGCTAATTCACCCCTCCACTTT.

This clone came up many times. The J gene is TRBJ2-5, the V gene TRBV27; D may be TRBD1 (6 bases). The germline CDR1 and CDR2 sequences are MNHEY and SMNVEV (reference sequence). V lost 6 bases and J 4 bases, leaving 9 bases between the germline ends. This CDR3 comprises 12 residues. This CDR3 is CASRQGLETQYF. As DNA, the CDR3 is TGTGCCAGCAGACAGGGTCTAGAGACCCAGTACTTC.

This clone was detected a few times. Here the CDR3 DNA reads TGTGCCAGCAGTGAAAACGGGGATACGCAGTATTTT. This gives the protein CASSENGDTQYF. The chain uses TRBV2 and TRBJ2-3, with unresolved D. Trimming removed 2 bases from V and 6 bases from J, with 6 bases in between. Germline V gene data show CDR1 as SNHLY and CDR2 as FYNNEI. CDR3 length equals 12 residues.